This TCR beta chain was profiled in a study of metastatic and nonmetastatic thyroid tumors. For the study at large: Repertoires from blood and tumor or nodule tissue of malignant and benign thyroid patients were compared.

The germline V gene encodes CDR1 LNHDA and CDR2 SQIVND (reference sequence). Trimming took 3 bases from V and 7 from J; bases not matched to a gene: 7. The CDR3 is 14 residues long. In the source study's methods: The distant-metastasis classifier for papillary thyroid cancer was built from CDR3 differences across clinicopathological groups. TCRdb re-processed the PCR reads through MiXCR. TCRdb assigned the V and J calls; the authors' analysis was not used. Seen here are tens of thousands of clones, around 17% observed once, and the top ten hold around 22%. All patients were untreated before thyroid surgery. Study findings and constraints: Across blood and tumor, TCR beta diversity in malignant thyroid tumors was reportedly significantly higher than in benign nodules.

This clone was counted at least ten times. Its cognate antigen is unknown. The sequence derives from a female donor with papillary thyroid cancer or a benign thyroid nodule (not recorded which). Some clones in this sample may be carry-over from other donors' samples. The sequenced sample consisted of blood. The J gene is TRBJ1-2, the V gene TRBV19; 8 nucleotides agree with TRBD1. CDR3 sequence: CASSIQGATAGYTF. The CDR3 DNA reads TGTGCCAGTAGTATCCAGGGGGCAACCGCTGGCTACACCTTC.